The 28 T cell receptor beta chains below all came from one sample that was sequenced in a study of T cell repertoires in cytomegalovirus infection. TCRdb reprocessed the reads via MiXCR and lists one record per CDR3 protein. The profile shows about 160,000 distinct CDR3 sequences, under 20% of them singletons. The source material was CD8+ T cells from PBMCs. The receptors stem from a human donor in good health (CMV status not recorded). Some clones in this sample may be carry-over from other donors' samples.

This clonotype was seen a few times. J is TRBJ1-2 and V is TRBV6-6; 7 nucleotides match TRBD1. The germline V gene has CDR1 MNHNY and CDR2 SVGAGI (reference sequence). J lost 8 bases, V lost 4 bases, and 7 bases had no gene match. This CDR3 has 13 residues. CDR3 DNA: TGTGCCAGCAGTTTCACTGACAGGGACGGCTACACCTTC. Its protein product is CASSFTDRDGYTF.

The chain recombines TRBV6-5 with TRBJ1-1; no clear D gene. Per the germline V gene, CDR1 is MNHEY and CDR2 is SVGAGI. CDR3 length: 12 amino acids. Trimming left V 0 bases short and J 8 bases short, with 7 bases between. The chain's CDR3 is CASSYSDGEAFF. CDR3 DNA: TGTGCCAGCAGTTACTCGGACGGAGAAGCTTTCTTT.

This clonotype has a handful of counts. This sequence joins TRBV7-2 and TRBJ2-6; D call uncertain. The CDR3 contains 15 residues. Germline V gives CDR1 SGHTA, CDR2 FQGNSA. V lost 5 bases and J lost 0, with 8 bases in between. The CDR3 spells CASSLTLSGANVLTF. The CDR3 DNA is TGTGCCAGCAGCCTGACCCTCTCTGGGGCCAACGTCCTGACTTTC.

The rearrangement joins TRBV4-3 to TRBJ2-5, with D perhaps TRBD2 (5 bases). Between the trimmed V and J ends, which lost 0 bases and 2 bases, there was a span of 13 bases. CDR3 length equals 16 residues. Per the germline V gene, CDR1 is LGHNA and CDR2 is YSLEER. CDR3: CASSQDSGKGQETQYF. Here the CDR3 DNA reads TGCGCCAGCAGCCAAGACTCGGGGAAGGGACAAGAGACCCAGTACTTC.

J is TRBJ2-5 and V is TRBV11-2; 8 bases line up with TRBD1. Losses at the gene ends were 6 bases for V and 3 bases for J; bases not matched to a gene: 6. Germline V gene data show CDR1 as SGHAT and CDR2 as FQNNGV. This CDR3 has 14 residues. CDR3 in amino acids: CASRRTGSEETQYF. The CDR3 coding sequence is TGTGCCAGCAGACGGACAGGGAGTGAAGAGACCCAGTACTTC.

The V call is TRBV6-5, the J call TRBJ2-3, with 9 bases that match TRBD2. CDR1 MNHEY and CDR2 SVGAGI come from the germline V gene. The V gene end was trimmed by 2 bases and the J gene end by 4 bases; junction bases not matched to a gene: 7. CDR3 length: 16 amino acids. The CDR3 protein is CASSYLSSGIPDTQYF. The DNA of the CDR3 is TGTGCCAGCAGTTACCTGTCTAGCGGGATCCCAGATACGCAGTATTTT.

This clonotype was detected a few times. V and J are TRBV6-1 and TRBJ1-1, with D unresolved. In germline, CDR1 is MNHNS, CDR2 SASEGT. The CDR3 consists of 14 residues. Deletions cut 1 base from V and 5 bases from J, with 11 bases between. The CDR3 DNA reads TGTGCCAGCAGTGAAGGGTTAGGTGAAACTGAAGCTTTCTTT. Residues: CASSEGLGETEAFF.

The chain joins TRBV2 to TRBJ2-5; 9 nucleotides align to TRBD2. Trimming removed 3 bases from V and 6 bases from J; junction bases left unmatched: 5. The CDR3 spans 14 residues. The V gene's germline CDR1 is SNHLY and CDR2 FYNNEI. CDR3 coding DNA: TGTGCCAGCAGTGATCTAGCGGGATCAAAGACCCAGTACTTC. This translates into CASSDLAGSKTQYF. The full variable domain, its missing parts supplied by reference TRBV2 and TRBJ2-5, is EPEVTQTPSHQVTQMGQEVILRCVPISNHLYFYWYRQILGQKVEFLVSFYNNEISEKSEIFDDQFSVERPDGSNFTLKIRSTKLEDSAMYFCASSDLAGSKTQYFGPGTRLLVL.

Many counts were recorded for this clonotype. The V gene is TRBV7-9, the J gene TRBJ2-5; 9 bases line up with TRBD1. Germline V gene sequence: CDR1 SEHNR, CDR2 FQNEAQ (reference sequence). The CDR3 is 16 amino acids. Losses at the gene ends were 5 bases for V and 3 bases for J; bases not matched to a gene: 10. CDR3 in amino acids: CASSRARDRVEETQYF. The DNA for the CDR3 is TGTGCCAGCAGCCGCGCCCGGGACAGGGTCGAAGAGACCCAGTACTTC. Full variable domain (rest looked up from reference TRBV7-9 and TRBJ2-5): DTGVSQNPRHKITKRGQNVTFRCDPISEHNRLYWYRQTLGQGPEFLTYFQNEAQLEKSRLLSDRFSAERPKGSFSTLEIQRTEQGDSAMYLCASSRARDRVEETQYFGPGTRLLVL.

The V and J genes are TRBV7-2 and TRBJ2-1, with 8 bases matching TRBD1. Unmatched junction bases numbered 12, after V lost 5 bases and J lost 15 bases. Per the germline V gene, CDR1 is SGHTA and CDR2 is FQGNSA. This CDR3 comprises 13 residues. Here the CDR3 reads CASSLIRDRSPFF. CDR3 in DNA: TGTGCCAGCAGCCTAATCCGGGACAGGAGCCCGTTCTTC. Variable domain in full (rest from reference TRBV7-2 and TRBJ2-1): GAGVSQSPSNKVTEKGKDVELRCDPISGHTALYWYRQSLGQGLEFLIYFQGNSAPDKSGLPSDRFSAERTGGSVSTLTIQRTQQEDSAVYLCASSLIRDRSPFFGPGTRLTVL.

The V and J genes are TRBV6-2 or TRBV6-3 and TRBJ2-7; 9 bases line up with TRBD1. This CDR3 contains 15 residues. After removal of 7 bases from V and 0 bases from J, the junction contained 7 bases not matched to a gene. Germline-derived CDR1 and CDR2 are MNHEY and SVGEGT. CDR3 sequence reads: CASKVLGQGSYEQYF. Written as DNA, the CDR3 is TGTGCCAGCAAAGTCCTGGGACAGGGCTCCTACGAGCAGTACTTC.

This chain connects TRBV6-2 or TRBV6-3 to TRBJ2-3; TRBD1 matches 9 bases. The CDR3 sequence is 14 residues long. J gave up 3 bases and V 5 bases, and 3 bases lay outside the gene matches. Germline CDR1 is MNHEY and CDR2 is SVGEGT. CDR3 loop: CASSRTGVTDTQYF. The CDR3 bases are TGTGCCAGCAGTCGGACAGGGGTGACAGATACGCAGTATTTT.

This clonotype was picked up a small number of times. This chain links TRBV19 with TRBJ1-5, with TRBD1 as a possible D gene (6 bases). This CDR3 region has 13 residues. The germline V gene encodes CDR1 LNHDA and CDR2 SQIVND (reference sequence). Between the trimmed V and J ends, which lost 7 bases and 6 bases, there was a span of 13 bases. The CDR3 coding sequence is TGTGCCAGTATGGGGGGGCGCCTTCAGCCCCAGCATTTT. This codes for CASMGGRLQPQHF.

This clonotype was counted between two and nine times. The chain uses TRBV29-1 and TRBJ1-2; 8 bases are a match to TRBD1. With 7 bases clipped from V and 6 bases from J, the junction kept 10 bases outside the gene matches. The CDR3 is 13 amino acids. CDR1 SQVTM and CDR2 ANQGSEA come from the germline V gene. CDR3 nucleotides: TGCAGCGCCTCGGACAGGGAAGTCGATGGCTACACCTTC. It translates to CSASDREVDGYTF.

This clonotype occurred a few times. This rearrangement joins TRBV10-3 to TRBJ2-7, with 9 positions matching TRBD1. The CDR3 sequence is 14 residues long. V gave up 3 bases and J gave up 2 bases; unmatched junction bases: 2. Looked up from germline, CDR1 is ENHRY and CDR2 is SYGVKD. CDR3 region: CAISDRDRAYEQYF. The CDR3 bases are TGTGCCATCAGTGACCGGGACAGGGCCTACGAGCAGTACTTC.

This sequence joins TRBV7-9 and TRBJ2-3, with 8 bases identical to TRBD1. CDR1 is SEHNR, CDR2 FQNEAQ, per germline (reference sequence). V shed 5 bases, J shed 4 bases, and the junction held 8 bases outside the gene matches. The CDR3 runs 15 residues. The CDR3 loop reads CASSPRGPNADTQYF. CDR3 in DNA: TGTGCCAGCAGCCCCAGGGGGCCGAACGCAGATACGCAGTATTTT.

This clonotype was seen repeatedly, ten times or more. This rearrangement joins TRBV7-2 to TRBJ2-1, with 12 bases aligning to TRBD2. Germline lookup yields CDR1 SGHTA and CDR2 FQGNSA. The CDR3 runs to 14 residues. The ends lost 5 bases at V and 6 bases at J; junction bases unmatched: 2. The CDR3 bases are TGTGCCAGCAGCACTAGCGGGGGGCCCAATGAGCAGTTCTTC. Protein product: CASSTSGGPNEQFF.

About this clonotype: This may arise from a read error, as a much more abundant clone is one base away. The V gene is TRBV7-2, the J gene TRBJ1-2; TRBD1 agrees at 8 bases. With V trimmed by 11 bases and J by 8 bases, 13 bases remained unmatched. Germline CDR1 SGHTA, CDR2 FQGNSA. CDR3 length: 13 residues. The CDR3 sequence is CAGIAGTGGGYTF. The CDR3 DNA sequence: TGTGCCGGCATCGCCGGGACAGGAGGCGGCTACACCTTC. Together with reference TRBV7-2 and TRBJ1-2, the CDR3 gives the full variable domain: GAGVSQSPSNKVTEKGKDVELRCDPISGHTALYWYRQSLGQGLEFLIYFQGNSAPDKSGLPSDRFSAERTGGSVSTLTIQRTQQEDSAVYLCAGIAGTGGGYTFGSGTRLTVV.

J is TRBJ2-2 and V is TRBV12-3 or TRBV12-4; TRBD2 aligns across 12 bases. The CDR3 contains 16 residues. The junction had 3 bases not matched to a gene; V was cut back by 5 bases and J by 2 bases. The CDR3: CASSATSGGNTGELFF. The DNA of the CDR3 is TGTGCCAGCAGTGCGACTAGCGGGGGTAACACCGGGGAGCTGTTTTTT.

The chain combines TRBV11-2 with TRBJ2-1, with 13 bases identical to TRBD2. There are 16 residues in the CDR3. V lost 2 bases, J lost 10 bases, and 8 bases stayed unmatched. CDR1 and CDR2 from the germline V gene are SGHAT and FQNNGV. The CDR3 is CASSLTGTSGTREQFF. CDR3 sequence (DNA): TGTGCCAGCAGCTTAACCGGGACTAGCGGGACTCGGGAGCAGTTCTTC. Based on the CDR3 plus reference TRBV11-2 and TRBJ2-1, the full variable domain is EAGVAQSPRYKIIEKRQSVAFWCNPISGHATLYWYQQILGQGPKLLIQFQNNGVVDDSQLPKDRFSAERLKGVDSTLKIQPAKLEDSAVYLCASSLTGTSGTREQFFGPGTRLTVL.

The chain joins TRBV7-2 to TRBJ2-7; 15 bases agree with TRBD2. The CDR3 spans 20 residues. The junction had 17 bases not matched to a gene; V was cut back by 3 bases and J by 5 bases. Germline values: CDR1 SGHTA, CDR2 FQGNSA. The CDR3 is CASSFPTGTSGGINPHEQYF. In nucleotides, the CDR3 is TGTGCCAGCAGCTTTCCGACCGGGACTAGCGGGGGGATCAACCCCCACGAGCAGTACTTC.

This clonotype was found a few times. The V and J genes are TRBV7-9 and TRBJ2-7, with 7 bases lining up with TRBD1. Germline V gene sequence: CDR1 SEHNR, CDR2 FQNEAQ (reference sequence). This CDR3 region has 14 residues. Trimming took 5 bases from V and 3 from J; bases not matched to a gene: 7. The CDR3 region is CASSADRPHYEQYF. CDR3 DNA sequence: TGTGCCAGCAGCGCGGACAGGCCCCACTACGAGCAGTACTTC. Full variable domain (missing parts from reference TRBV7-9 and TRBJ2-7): DTGVSQNPRHKITKRGQNVTFRCDPISEHNRLYWYRQTLGQGPEFLTYFQNEAQLEKSRLLSDRFSAERPKGSFSTLEIQRTEQGDSAMYLCASSADRPHYEQYFGPGTRLTVT.

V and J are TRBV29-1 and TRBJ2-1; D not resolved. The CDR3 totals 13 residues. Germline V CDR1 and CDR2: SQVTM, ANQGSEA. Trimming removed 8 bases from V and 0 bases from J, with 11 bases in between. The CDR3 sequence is CSSFLSSYNEQFF. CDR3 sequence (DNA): TGCAGCTCCTTCCTTAGCTCCTACAATGAGCAGTTCTTC.

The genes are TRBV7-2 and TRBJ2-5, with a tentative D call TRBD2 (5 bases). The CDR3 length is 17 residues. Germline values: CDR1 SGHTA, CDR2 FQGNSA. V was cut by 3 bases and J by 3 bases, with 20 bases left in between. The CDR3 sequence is CASSFKLGVATKETQYF. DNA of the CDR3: TGTGCCAGCAGCTTTAAGCTCGGGGTAGCAACCAAAGAGACCCAGTACTTC.

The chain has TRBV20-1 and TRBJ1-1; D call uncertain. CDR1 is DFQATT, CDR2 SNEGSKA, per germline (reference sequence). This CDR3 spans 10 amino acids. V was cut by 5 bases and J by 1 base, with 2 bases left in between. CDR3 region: CSAANTEAFF. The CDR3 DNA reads TGCAGTGCTGCGAACACTGAAGCTTTCTTT.

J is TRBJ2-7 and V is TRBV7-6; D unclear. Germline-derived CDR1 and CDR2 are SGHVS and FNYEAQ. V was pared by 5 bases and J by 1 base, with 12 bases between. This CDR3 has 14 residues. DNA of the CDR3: TGTGCCAGCAGCCACGGAGTAGGTTCCTACGAGCAGTACTTC. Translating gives CASSHGVGSYEQYF.

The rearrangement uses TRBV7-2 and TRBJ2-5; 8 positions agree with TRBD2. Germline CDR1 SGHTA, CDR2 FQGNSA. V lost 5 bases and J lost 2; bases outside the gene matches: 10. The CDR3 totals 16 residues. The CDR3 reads CASSTPPGGRQETQYF. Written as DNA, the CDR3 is TGTGCCAGCAGCACTCCTCCGGGGGGGCGTCAAGAGACCCAGTACTTC.

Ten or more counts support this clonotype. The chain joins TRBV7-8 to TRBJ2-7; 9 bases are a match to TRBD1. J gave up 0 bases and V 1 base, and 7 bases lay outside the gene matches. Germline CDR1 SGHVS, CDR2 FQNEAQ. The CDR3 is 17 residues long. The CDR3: CASSLGPGQGVSYEQYF. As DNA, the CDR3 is TGTGCCAGCAGCTTAGGCCCGGGACAGGGTGTCTCCTACGAGCAGTACTTC.